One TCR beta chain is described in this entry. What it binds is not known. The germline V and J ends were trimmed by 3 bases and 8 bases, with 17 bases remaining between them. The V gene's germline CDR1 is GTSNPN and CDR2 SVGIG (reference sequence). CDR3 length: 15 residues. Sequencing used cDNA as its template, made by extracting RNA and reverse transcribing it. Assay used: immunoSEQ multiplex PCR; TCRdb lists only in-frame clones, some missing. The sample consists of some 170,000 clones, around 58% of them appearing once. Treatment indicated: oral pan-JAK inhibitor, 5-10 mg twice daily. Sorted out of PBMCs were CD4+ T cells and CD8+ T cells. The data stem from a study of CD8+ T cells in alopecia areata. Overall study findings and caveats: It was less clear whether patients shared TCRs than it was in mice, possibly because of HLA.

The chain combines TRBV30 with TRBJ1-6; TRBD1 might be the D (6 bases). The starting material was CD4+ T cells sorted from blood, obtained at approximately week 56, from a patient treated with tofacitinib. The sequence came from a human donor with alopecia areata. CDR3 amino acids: CAWRVWDKRDSPLHF. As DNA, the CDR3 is TGTGCCTGGAGAGTTTGGGACAAGAGGGATTCACCCCTCCACTTT.